This paragraph covers one T cell receptor (beta chain) sequence. Its antigen is as yet unknown. The data derive from a study of identical twins. Whole-study results and caveats: In zero-insertion analyses, partial confounding could arise from invariant MAIT and iNKT cells. Reduced insertions were recorded for abundant cord blood beta clonotypes, with no such pattern in memory repertoires.

Trimming took 2 bases from V and 6 from J, leaving 9 bases between them. Germline V gives CDR1 ENHRY, CDR2 SYGVKD. The CDR3 covers 13 residues. Carrying unique molecular identifiers, the cDNA also gained a universal primer site through template switching. One entry per CDR3 protein results from TCRdb running MiXCR on the 5' RACE reads. The profile shows about 480,000 distinct CDR3 sequences, 13% to 15% of them singletons. The data also belong to a second study, concerning yellow fever vaccine responses in identical twins. From that study: Twins' vaccine T cell responses were reported to seem partly convergent and partly personalized.

The source of this sequence is a woman under 30 in good health. This chain connects TRBV10-3 to TRBJ2-3; D perhaps matches TRBD1 (6 bases). Material: CD4+ T cells sorted from blood. For the CDR3, the DNA is TGTGCCATCAGTGAGGGGACAACCGATACGCAGTATTTT. This encodes CAISEGTTDTQYF.